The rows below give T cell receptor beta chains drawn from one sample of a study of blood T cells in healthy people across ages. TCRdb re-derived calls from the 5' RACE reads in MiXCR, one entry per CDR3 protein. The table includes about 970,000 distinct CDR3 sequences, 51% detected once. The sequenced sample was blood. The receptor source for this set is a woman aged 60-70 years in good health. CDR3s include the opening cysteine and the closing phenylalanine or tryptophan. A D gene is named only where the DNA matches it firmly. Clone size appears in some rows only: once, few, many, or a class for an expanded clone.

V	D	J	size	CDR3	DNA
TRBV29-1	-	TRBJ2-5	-	CSVEAWARVETKYF	TGCAGCGTTGAGGCGTGGGCTAGAGTGGAGACCAAGTACTTC
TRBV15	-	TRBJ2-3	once	CATSRDGREQDTQYF	TGTGCCACCAGCAGAGATGGAAGGGAGCAGGATACGCAGTATTTT
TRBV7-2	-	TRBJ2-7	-	CASSLRLGSNYEQYF	TGTGCCAGCAGCTTAAGGCTCGGTAGTAACTACGAGCAGTACTTC
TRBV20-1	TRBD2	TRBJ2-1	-	CSASALAGGLYNEQFF	TGCAGTGCTAGTGCTCTAGCGGGAGGTTTGTACAATGAGCAGTTCTTC
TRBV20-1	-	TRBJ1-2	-	CSAREISPSNYGYTF	TGCAGTGCTAGAGAAATCTCCCCCTCTAACTATGGCTACACCTTC
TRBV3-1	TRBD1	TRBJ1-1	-	CASNLMGTGNTEAFF	TGTGCCAGCAACCTCATGGGGACAGGGAACACTGAAGCTTTCTTT
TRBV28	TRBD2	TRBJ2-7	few	CASSLPGGAYEQYF	TGTGCCAGCAGTTTACCCGGGGGGGCCTACGAGCAGTACTTC
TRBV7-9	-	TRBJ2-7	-	CASSSLAGQDSYEQYF	TGTGCCAGCAGCTCGTTAGCCGGCCAGGACTCCTACGAGCAGTACTTC
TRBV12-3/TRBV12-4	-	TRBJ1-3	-	CASSPGRLSGNTIYF	TGTGCCAGCAGCCCAGGACGGCTCTCTGGAAACACCATATATTTT
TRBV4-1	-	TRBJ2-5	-	CASRSTTGQETRYF	TGCGCCAGCAGATCCACTACGGGTCAAGAGACCCGGTACTTC
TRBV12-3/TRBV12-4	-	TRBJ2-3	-	CASSRWREDTQYF	TGTGCCAGCAGCAGATGGAGGGAAGATACGCAGTATTTT
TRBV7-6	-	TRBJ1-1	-	CASSLSDRRTEAFF	TGTGCCAGCAGCTTATCGGACCGTCGCACTGAAGCTTTCTTT
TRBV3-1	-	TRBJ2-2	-	CASSQTFTGAQTGELFF	TGTGCCAGCAGCCAGACATTTACGGGGGCGCAAACCGGGGAGCTGTTTTTT
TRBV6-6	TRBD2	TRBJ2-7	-	CASRPTSGRSYEQYF	TGTGCCAGCAGACCCACTAGCGGGAGAAGCTACGAGCAGTACTTC
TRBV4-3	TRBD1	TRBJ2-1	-	CASSQTGGGYNEQFF	TGCGCCAGCAGCCAAACAGGGGGAGGCTACAATGAGCAGTTCTTC
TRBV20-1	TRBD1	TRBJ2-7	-	CSATSGTGGTEQYF	TGCAGTGCTACTTCCGGGACAGGGGGAACCGAGCAGTACTTC
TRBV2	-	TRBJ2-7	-	CASNRLGQGIYEQYF	TGTGCCAGCAACAGGCTCGGGCAGGGGATCTACGAGCAGTACTTC
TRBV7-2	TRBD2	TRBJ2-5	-	CASSLDLAGVQETQYF	TGTGCCAGCAGCTTAGACCTAGCGGGAGTCCAAGAGACCCAGTACTTC
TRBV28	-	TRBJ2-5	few	CASSWESGQGVSETQYF	TGTGCCAGCAGTTGGGAATCCGGCCAGGGTGTTTCAGAGACCCAGTACTTC
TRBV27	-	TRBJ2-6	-	CASRPRAVRANVLTF	TGTGCCAGCAGGCCACGTGCGGTTCGGGCCAACGTCCTGACTTTC
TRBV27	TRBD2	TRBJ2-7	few	CASSPGTSGSIEQYF	TGTGCCAGCAGTCCCGGGACTAGCGGGAGCATCGAGCAGTACTTC
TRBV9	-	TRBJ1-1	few	CASSVGGSGEAFF	TGTGCCAGCAGCGTAGGGGGGTCCGGTGAAGCTTTCTTT
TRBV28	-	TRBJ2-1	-	CASIQGGSSYNEQFF	TGTGCCAGCATTCAGGGAGGCAGCTCCTACAATGAGCAGTTCTTC
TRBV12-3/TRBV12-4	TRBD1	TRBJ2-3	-	CASSLTGGAGTQYF	TGTGCCAGCAGTCTGACAGGGGGCGCAGGTACGCAGTATTTT
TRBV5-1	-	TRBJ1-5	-	CASSLDGVGNQPQHF	TGCGCCAGCAGCTTGGATGGGGTGGGCAATCAGCCCCAGCATTTT
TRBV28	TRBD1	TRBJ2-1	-	CASSSRFDRANEQFF	TGTGCCAGCAGTTCTCGATTCGACAGGGCCAATGAGCAGTTCTTC
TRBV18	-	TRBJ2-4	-	CASSPTMTLAKNIQYF	TGTGCCAGCTCACCTACGATGACATTAGCCAAAAACATTCAGTACTTC
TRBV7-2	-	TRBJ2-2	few	CASRTGTSNTGELFF	TGTGCCAGCAGAACCGGGACATCGAACACCGGGGAGCTGTTTTTT
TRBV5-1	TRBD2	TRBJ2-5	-	CASSLDLAGPQETQYF	TGCGCCAGCAGCTTGGATCTAGCGGGCCCTCAAGAGACCCAGTACTTC
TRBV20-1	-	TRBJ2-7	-	CSARDHFSRTTEVHEQYF	TGCAGTGCTAGAGATCATTTTAGTCGGACAACTGAGGTCCACGAGCAGTACTTC
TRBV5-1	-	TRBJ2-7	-	CASSANTGSSYEQYF	TGCGCCAGCAGCGCCAACACAGGGAGCTCCTACGAGCAGTACTTC
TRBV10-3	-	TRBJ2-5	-	CAISEGGKETQYF	TGTGCCATCTCGGAGGGGGGGAAAGAGACCCAGTACTTC
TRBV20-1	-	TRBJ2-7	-	CSAKGRTYGQYF	TGCAGTGCCAAGGGGAGGACCTACGGGCAGTACTTC
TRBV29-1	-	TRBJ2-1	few	CSVAWTNNEQFF	TGCAGCGTTGCTTGGACGAACAATGAGCAGTTCTTC
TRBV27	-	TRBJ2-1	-	CADSYEGRGKGEQFF	TGTGCCGACAGTTATGAGGGAAGGGGAAAGGGGGAGCAGTTCTTC
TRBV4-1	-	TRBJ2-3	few	CASSQGLDRGGADTQYF	TGCGCCAGCAGCCAAGGTTTGGACCGAGGAGGGGCAGATACGCAGTATTTT
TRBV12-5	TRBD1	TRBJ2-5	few	CASGLGTGGEETQYF	TGTGCTAGTGGTTTAGGGACAGGGGGCGAAGAGACCCAGTACTTC
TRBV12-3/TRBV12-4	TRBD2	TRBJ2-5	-	CASSLGLAGFQETQYF	TGTGCCAGCAGTTTGGGACTAGCGGGGTTTCAAGAGACCCAGTACTTC
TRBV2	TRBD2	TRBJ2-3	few	CASRLAGHTDTQYF	TGTGCCAGCAGACTAGCGGGGCACACAGATACGCAGTATTTT
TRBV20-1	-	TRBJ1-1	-	CSAPTPGGTEAFF	TGCAGTGCTCCCACCCCCGGGGGCACCGAAGCTTTCTTT
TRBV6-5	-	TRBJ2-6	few	CASSYHAARGANVLTF	TGTGCCAGCAGTTACCATGCCGCGAGGGGGGCCAACGTCCTGACTTTC
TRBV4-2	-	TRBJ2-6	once	CASSQAGRGGANVLTF	TGTGCCAGCAGCCAGGCTGGCAGGGGTGGGGCCAACGTCCTGACTTTC
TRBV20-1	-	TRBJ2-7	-	CSASLSSSYNEQYF	TGCAGTGCTAGTTTGAGTAGCTCCTACAATGAGCAGTACTTC
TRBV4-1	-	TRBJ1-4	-	CASSQATAGQLREKLFF	TGCGCCAGCAGCCAAGCCACCGCAGGGCAACTACGGGAAAAACTGTTTTTT
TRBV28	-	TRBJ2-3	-	CASRRTGTDTRQYF	TGTGCCAGCAGGCGTACCGGGACCGACACAAGGCAGTATTTT
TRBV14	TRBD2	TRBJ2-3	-	CASSHGLAGLTDTQYF	TGTGCCAGCAGCCACGGACTAGCGGGACTCACAGATACGCAGTATTTT
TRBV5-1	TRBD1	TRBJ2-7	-	CASSQGQGMIYEQYF	TGCGCCAGCAGCCAAGGACAGGGGATGATCTACGAGCAGTACTTC
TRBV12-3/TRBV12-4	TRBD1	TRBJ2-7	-	CASSEGGTANDEQYF	TGTGCCAGCAGTGAGGGTGGGACAGCTAACGACGAGCAGTACTTC
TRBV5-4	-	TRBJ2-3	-	CASSPHGGMDTQYF	TGTGCCAGCAGCCCACACGGTGGCATGGATACGCAGTATTTT
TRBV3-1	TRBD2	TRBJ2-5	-	CASSQDSGGQGKTQYF	TGTGCCAGCAGCCAAGATTCGGGAGGGCAGGGGAAGACCCAGTACTTC
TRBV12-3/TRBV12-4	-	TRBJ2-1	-	CASSSRVISYNEQFF	TGTGCCAGCAGTTCACGAGTAATCTCCTACAATGAGCAGTTCTTC
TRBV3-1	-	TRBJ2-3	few	CASSPLFRSTDTQYF	TGTGCCAGCAGCCCTCTGTTCCGGTCCACAGATACGCAGTATTTT
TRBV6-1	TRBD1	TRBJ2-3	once	CASSWTGTGAQYF	TGTGCCAGCAGTTGGACCGGGACAGGGGCGCAGTATTTT
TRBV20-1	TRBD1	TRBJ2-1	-	CSARDFPGTGWNEQFF	TGCAGTGCTAGAGATTTCCCCGGGACAGGGTGGAATGAGCAGTTCTTC